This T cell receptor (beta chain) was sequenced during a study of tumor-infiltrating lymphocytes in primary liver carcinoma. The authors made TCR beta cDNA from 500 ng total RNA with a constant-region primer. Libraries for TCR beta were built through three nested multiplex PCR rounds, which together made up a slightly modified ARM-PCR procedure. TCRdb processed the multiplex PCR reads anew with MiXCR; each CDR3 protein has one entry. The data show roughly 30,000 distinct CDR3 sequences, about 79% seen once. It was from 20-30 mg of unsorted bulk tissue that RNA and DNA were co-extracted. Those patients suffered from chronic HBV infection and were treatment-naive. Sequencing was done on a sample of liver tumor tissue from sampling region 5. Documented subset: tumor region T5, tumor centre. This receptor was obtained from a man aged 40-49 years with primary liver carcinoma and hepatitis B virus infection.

The CDR3 sequence is CASSIGHSDDVQFF. For the CDR3, the DNA is TGTGCCAGCAGCATAGGACACAGCGACGATGTGCAGTTCTTC. This sequence joins TRBV4-2 and TRBJ2-1; maybe TRBD1 (5 bases). CDR3 length equals 14 residues. Trimming took 5 bases from V and 12 from J, leaving 20 bases between them. The germline V gene has CDR1 LGHNA and CDR2 YNFKEQ.